The entry that follows covers one TCR beta chain sequence. Its cognate antigen is unknown. In the authors' methods: TCR counts had a median of 95,638 per sample and spanned about 23,224 to 750,000. TCRdb reprocessed the RACE reads with MiXCR, giving one entry per CDR3 protein. TCRdb, not the authors, supplied the V and J calls. The sample holds roughly 120,000 distinct CDR3 sequences, roughly 13% seen once. The data derive from a study of human T cells and chemical hapten exposure. Study-wide points: TCRs at high frequency, those above 1 in 1000, did not change with DPC sensitization.

Time point described: patch test 1, 2 weeks after DPC sensitization. The treatment here: therapeutic diphenylcyclopropenone sensitization with weekly scalp DPC. Total RNA extraction was carried out from unfractionated whole blood. The receptor comes from a man aged 18-30 years with alopecia areata. Some clones in this sample may be carry-over from other donors' samples. This sample comprised whole blood, obtained in connection with sensitization to the hapten diphenylcyclopropenone (DPC).

The CDR3 coding sequence is TGTGCCAGCAGTTACATTCTGGGGGGACAAGAGTACTTC. Translation: CASSYILGGQEYF. The chain uses TRBV6-5 and TRBJ2-5, with D possibly being TRBD1 or TRBD2 (6 bases each). The CDR3 has 13 residues. Germline CDR1 is MNHEY and CDR2 is SVGAGI. V was clipped by 2 bases and J by 12 bases, with 16 bases between them.